What follows are 31 T cell receptor beta chains derived from one specimen sequenced in a study of OX40 agonist ivuxolimab in advanced cancers. Method: immunoSEQ multiplex PCR; TCRdb's copy keeps in-frame clones and lacks some. Of around 58,000 clones in the sample, about 87% were seen once. Sequencing used CD4+ or CD8+ T cells sorted from blood, obtained in a trial of the OX40 agonist ivuxolimab. The receptors were gathered from an adult with an advanced solid tumor such as melanoma, head and neck, liver or kidney cancer.

V is TRBV4-2 and J is TRBJ1-1; 7 nucleotides align to TRBD1. The V gene end was trimmed by 0 bases and the J gene end by 9 bases; junction bases not matched to a gene: 7. The germline V gene encodes CDR1 LGHNA and CDR2 YNFKEQ. The CDR3 consists of 14 residues. CDR3 coding DNA: TGTGCCAGCAGCCAAGATTGGACAGGTATGAAAGCTTTCTTT. It yields the protein CASSQDWTGMKAFF.

This clone was seen a few times. The chain employs TRBV19 and TRBJ2-2, with D tentatively TRBD1 (6 bases). Trimming removed 5 bases at V and 1 base at J, with 8 bases between. The CDR3 covers 14 residues. CDR1 is LNHDA and CDR2 is SQIVND in the germline V gene (reference sequence). The CDR3 loop reads CASSSQGNTGELFF. The CDR3 DNA reads as TGTGCCAGTAGTTCACAGGGGAACACCGGGGAGCTGTTTTTT.

V and J are TRBV11-1 and TRBJ2-7; 7 bases agree with TRBD2. There are 17 residues in the CDR3. After removal of 5 bases from V and 4 bases from J, the junction contained 17 bases not matched to a gene. Per germline, CDR1 SGHAT and CDR2 FQDESV (reference sequence). CDR3 residues: CASSSSGGGGRFYEQYF. For the CDR3, the DNA is TGTGCCAGCAGCAGCTCTGGTGGGGGAGGGCGGTTTTACGAGCAGTACTTC.

The chain carries TRBV19 and TRBJ1-1, with 7 bases identical to TRBD1. The CDR3 is 14 amino acids. Trimming took 6 bases from V and 0 from J; bases not matched to a gene: 4. Germline V CDR1 and CDR2: LNHDA, SQIVND (reference sequence). The CDR3 here is CASRRGQLNTEAFF. The CDR3 bases are TGTGCCAGTAGGAGGGGACAGTTGAACACTGAAGCTTTCTTT.

This clone came up a few times. The genes are TRBV5-1 and TRBJ1-6; D is unresolved. V was cut by 3 bases and J by 5 bases, with 12 bases left in between. Per germline, CDR1 SGHRS and CDR2 YFSETQ. The CDR3 is made up of 15 amino acids. The DNA of the CDR3 is TGCGCCAGCAGCTCCACTGGTAGTAATAATTCACCCCTCCACTTT. Translated: CASSSTGSNNSPLHF.

The genes are TRBV7-2 and TRBJ1-1; TRBD1 might be the D (6 bases). Per the germline V gene, CDR1 is SGHTA and CDR2 is FQGNSA. The CDR3 is 13 amino acids. The V gene lost 4 bases and the J gene lost 4 bases, with 10 bases spanning the gap. CDR3 nucleotides: TGTGCCAGCAGCTCTCAAGGGGGCACTGAAGCTTTCTTT. It is translated as CASSSQGGTEAFF. Looking up the rest from reference TRBV7-2 and TRBJ1-1 gives the full variable domain: GAGVSQSPSNKVTEKGKDVELRCDPISGHTALYWYRQSLGQGLEFLIYFQGNSAPDKSGLPSDRFSAERTGGSVSTLTIQRTQQEDSAVYLCASSSQGGTEAFFGQGTRLTVV.

This clone occurred once. The chain employs TRBV5-1 and TRBJ2-7; the D gene could be TRBD1 or TRBD2 (5 bases each). The length of the CDR3 is 14 residues. V lost 0 bases and J lost 6, with 13 bases in between. The germline CDR1 and CDR2 sequences are SGHRS and YFSETQ. The CDR3, as DNA: TGCGCCAGCAGCTTGGTGGGACGTGGCTCCGAGCAGTACTTC. Protein: CASSLVGRGSEQYF.

The chain couples TRBV18 to TRBJ2-2, with D tentatively TRBD1 (6 bases). Germline CDR1 reads KGHSH; CDR2 reads LQKENI. Trimming took 1 base from V and 0 from J, leaving 9 bases between them. There are 16 residues in the CDR3. The CDR3: CASSPRQVSNTGELFF. CDR3 DNA: TGTGCCAGCTCACCACGACAGGTCTCGAACACCGGGGAGCTGTTTTTT. Drawing the rest from reference TRBV18 and TRBJ2-2, the complete variable domain is NAGVMQNPRHLVRRRGQEARLRCSPMKGHSHVYWYRQLPEEGLKFMVYLQKENIIDESGMPKERFSAEFPKEGPSILRIQQVVRGDSAAYFCASSPRQVSNTGELFFGEGSRLTVL.

The chain recombines TRBV7-9 with TRBJ1-5, with 7 nucleotides matching TRBD1. CDR1 is SEHNR, CDR2 FQNEAQ, per germline (reference sequence). CDR3 length: 14 amino acids. Losses at the gene ends were 3 bases for V and 1 base for J; bases not matched to a gene: 0. The CDR3 region is CASSLGQSNQPQHF. CDR3 DNA: TGTGCCAGCAGCTTGGGACAGAGCAATCAGCCCCAGCATTTT. The full variable domain, rest sourced from reference TRBV7-9 and TRBJ1-5, is DTGVSQNPRHKITKRGQNVTFRCDPISEHNRLYWYRQTLGQGPEFLTYFQNEAQLEKSRLLSDRFSAERPKGSFSTLEIQRTEQGDSAMYLCASSLGQSNQPQHFGDGTRLSIL.

The gene calls are TRBV4-1 and TRBJ2-7; D unresolved. The CDR3 totals 14 residues. Germline V gene lookup returns CDR1 MGHRA and CDR2 YSYEKL. V gave up 1 base and J gave up 3 bases, with 10 bases separating them. CDR3 DNA sequence: TGCGCCAGCAGCCAAGTCGCGAGCATCTACGAGCAGTACTTC. Its protein is CASSQVASIYEQYF.

The chain employs TRBV9 and TRBJ2-1; possibly TRBD1 for D (5 bases). Trimming took off 1 base at V and 9 bases at J, with 17 bases between the two ends. The CDR3 runs to 15 residues. The germline gives CDR1 SGDLS, CDR2 YYNGEE. CDR3 loop: CASSVIGAVQGEQFF. CDR3 bases: TGTGCCAGCAGCGTAATAGGGGCGGTGCAGGGTGAGCAGTTCTTC.

The rearrangement joins TRBV2 to TRBJ2-1, with 7 bases aligning to TRBD2. With 8 bases clipped from V and 0 bases from J, the junction kept 19 bases outside the gene matches. Germline-derived CDR1 and CDR2 are SNHLY and FYNNEI. CDR3 size: 19 residues. CDR3 sequence (DNA): TGTGCCAGCGAAACTGGGGACTACGACCCGAGCACCTCCTACAATGAGCAGTTCTTC. Its protein product is CASETGDYDPSTSYNEQFF.

The chain carries TRBV9 and TRBJ2-1; 8 bases are shared with TRBD2. The V gene's germline CDR1 is SGDLS and CDR2 YYNGEE. This CDR3 has 15 residues. Losses at the gene ends were 3 bases for V and 9 bases for J; bases not matched to a gene: 11. The CDR3 DNA is TGTGCCAGCAGCGCCAGGACGGATAGCGGGGCTGAGCAGTTCTTC. Protein sequence: CASSARTDSGAEQFF.

The rearrangement uses TRBV27 and TRBJ2-2, with 10 bases matching TRBD2. V shed 3 bases and J 6 bases; nucleotides not matched to a gene: 16. From germline, CDR1 is MNHEY and CDR2 SMNVEV (reference sequence). The CDR3 consists of 19 residues. CDR3 protein: CASSFRSSAGGPLSGELFF. CDR3 DNA sequence: TGTGCCAGCAGTTTCCGATCCTCAGCGGGAGGGCCCTTGTCCGGGGAGCTGTTTTTT.

The chain employs TRBV20-1 and TRBJ2-7; 7 bases are a match to TRBD1. The trim removed 4 bases at V and 11 bases at J, leaving 8 bases unmatched. This CDR3 is 11 amino acids long. Germline lookup yields CDR1 DFQATT and CDR2 SNEGSKA (reference sequence). The CDR3 protein is CSAIRTGKEYF. CDR3 coding DNA: TGCAGTGCTATTCGGACAGGAAAGGAGTACTTC.

This clone turned up a few times. The gene calls are TRBV19 and TRBJ2-2; D gene unclear. The CDR3 is made up of 15 amino acids. V lost 7 bases, J lost 4 bases, and 16 bases lay in between. Per the germline V gene, CDR1 is LNHDA and CDR2 is SQIVND (reference sequence). CDR3 residues: CASKSPLERTGELFF. The CDR3 coding sequence is TGTGCCAGTAAATCCCCATTAGAGCGCACCGGGGAGCTGTTTTTT.

The J gene is TRBJ1-2, the V gene TRBV5-1; the D gene is possibly TRBD1 (5 bases). Germline V lookup: CDR1 SGHRS, CDR2 YFSETQ. The ends were cut back, 0 bases at V and 4 bases at J, with 16 bases in the middle. The CDR3 extends over 16 amino acids. CDR3 region: CASSLATVSTGYGYTF. The DNA of the CDR3 is TGCGCCAGCAGCTTGGCGACAGTCTCCACGGGCTATGGCTACACCTTC.

This rearrangement joins TRBV9 to TRBJ2-2; no definite D call. Germline V gene sequence: CDR1 SGDLS, CDR2 YYNGEE. There are 14 residues in the CDR3. Trimming cost V 5 bases and J 5 bases, with 13 bases left between them. The CDR3 DNA reads as TGTGCCAGCAGAATAGAGGCACAGACCGGGGAGCTGTTTTTT. This codes for CASRIEAQTGELFF.

The rearrangement joins TRBV5-8 to TRBJ1-1; maybe TRBD1 (5 bases). The CDR3 has 15 residues. Trimming left V 3 bases short and J 6 bases short, with 18 bases between. Per the germline V gene, CDR1 is SGHTS and CDR2 is YDEGEE. The chain's CDR3 is CASSSGLLSRAEAFF. The CDR3, as DNA: TGTGCCAGCAGCTCGGGACTTCTCAGTAGGGCTGAAGCTTTCTTT.

This chain joins TRBV5-1 and TRBJ1-3; weak D call: TRBD1 (5 bases). CDR3 length: 15 residues. V was pared by 0 bases and J by 0 bases, with 7 bases between. Germline V CDR1 and CDR2: SGHRS, YFSETQ. CDR3 DNA sequence: TGCGCCAGCAGCTTGGGGGGGTACTCTGGAAACACCATATATTTT. Amino acid sequence: CASSLGGYSGNTIYF.

The chain carries TRBV29-1 and TRBJ1-2; no clear D gene. Germline CDR1 reads SQVTM; CDR2 reads ANQGSEA. The CDR3 contains 15 residues. V lost 5 bases and J 2 bases, leaving 18 bases between the germline ends. The CDR3 DNA reads as TGCAGCGTTATGACGGTGGGCCTGGGGAACTATGGCTACACCTTC. Translating it yields CSVMTVGLGNYGYTF.

This clone was seen just once. This rearrangement joins TRBV18 to TRBJ2-3; the D gene could be TRBD1 or TRBD2 (5 bases each). Germline CDR1 is KGHSH and CDR2 is LQKENI. The V end was cut by 0 bases, the J end by 5 bases, with 18 bases between. The CDR3 is made up of 17 amino acids. This CDR3 is CASSPPLGTSIRDTQYF. The CDR3 DNA sequence: TGTGCCAGCTCACCACCTCTGGGGACGTCTATCCGAGATACGCAGTATTTT.

The chain has TRBV2 and TRBJ1-1; D gene ambiguous. Germline assignment: CDR1 SNHLY and CDR2 FYNNEI. The CDR3 is 14 amino acids. Trimming took 9 bases from V and 6 from J, leaving 20 bases between them. The CDR3: CARDQGKTVAEAFF. CDR3 sequence (DNA): TGTGCCAGAGATCAAGGGAAAACGGTCGCTGAAGCTTTCTTT.

The chain joins TRBV7-9 to TRBJ1-1; TRBD1 agrees at 10 bases. CDR1 and CDR2 (germline): SEHNR, FQNEAQ (reference sequence). CDR3 size: 13 residues. V was pared by 4 bases and J by 7 bases, with 3 bases of the junction left unmatched. CDR3 sequence reads: CASSWTGGGEAFF. CDR3 sequence (DNA): TGTGCCAGCAGCTGGACAGGGGGGGGTGAAGCTTTCTTT.

This rearrangement joins TRBV28 to TRBJ2-1, with 7 bases that match TRBD2. V gave up 3 bases and J gave up 2 bases; unmatched junction bases: 10. The CDR3 covers 17 residues. Germline values: CDR1 MDHEN, CDR2 SYDVKM. The CDR3 DNA is TGTGCCAGCAGTTTTGACGTCGGGAGGCCGACCTACAATGAGCAGTTCTTC. This codes for CASSFDVGRPTYNEQFF.

CDR3 bases: TGTGCCAGCTCACCAGAGCAGTTGGACGAGCAGTACTTC. It translates to CASSPEQLDEQYF. The chain joins TRBV18 to TRBJ2-7; no firm D call. Germline values: CDR1 KGHSH, CDR2 LQKENI. V lost 2 bases and J lost 5, with 10 bases in between. This CDR3 spans 13 amino acids.

V gene TRBV6-5 combines with J gene TRBJ1-1, with a possible D match to TRBD1 (5 bases). CDR1 is MNHEY and CDR2 is SVGAGI in the germline V gene. This CDR3 comprises 13 residues. Trimming removed 6 bases at V and 9 bases at J, with 17 bases between. The CDR3 region is CASRVPGHPQAFF. Written as DNA, the CDR3 is TGTGCCAGCAGAGTGCCGGGGCATCCACAAGCTTTCTTT.

V usage is TRBV30 and J usage is TRBJ1-6; D unclear. V lost 0 bases and J lost 10, with 7 bases in between. The germline V gene encodes CDR1 GTSNPN and CDR2 SVGIG (reference sequence). CDR3 length: 12 residues. In DNA form, the CDR3 reads TGTGCCTGGAGTGTACTGGGGTCACCCCTCCACTTT. It is translated as CAWSVLGSPLHF.

Only a few counts were recorded for this clone. The chain uses TRBV7-8 and TRBJ2-7, with TRBD2 matching 12 bases. In germline, CDR1 is SGHVS, CDR2 FQNEAQ. The CDR3 is 15 amino acids. The V gene end was trimmed by 5 bases and the J gene end by 6 bases; junction bases not matched to a gene: 8. The chain's CDR3 is CASSKLAGGMGEQYF. CDR3 nucleotide sequence: TGTGCCAGCAGCAAACTAGCGGGGGGCATGGGCGAGCAGTACTTC.

The chain links TRBV5-1 to TRBJ2-7; 8 bases agree with TRBD1. The CDR3 covers 14 residues. With V trimmed by 4 bases and J by 4 bases, 7 bases remained unmatched. Germline V CDR1 and CDR2: SGHRS, YFSETQ. As DNA, the CDR3 is TGCGCCAGCAGCGCGGACAGGGTCTCATACGAGCAGTACTTC. Translation gives CASSADRVSYEQYF.

This chain links TRBV19 with TRBJ2-1, with 9 bases that match TRBD2. The CDR3 is 16 residues long. Per germline, CDR1 LNHDA and CDR2 SQIVND (reference sequence). V lost 5 bases and J lost 0; bases outside the gene matches: 5. The CDR3: CASSLSGGSSYNEQFF. The CDR3 coding sequence is TGTGCCAGTAGTTTGAGCGGGGGGAGCTCCTACAATGAGCAGTTCTTC. The full variable domain, rest sourced from reference TRBV19 and TRBJ2-1, is DGGITQSPKYLFRKEGQNVTLSCEQNLNHDAMYWYRQDPGQGLRLIYYSQIVNDFQKGDIAEGYSVSREKKESFPLTVTSAQKNPTAFYLCASSLSGGSSYNEQFFGPGTRLTVL.